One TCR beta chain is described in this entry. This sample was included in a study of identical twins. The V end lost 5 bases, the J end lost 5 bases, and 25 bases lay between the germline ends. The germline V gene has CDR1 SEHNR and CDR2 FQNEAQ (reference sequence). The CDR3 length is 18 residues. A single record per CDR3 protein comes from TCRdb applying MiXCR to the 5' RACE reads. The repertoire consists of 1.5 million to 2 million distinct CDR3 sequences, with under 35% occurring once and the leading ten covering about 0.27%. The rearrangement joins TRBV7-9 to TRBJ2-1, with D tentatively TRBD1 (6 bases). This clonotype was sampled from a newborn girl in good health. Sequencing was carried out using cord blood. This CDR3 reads CASSPARVWGPYHNEQFF. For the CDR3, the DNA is TGTGCCAGCAGCCCCGCGCGAGTGTGGGGGCCCTACCACAATGAGCAGTTCTTC.